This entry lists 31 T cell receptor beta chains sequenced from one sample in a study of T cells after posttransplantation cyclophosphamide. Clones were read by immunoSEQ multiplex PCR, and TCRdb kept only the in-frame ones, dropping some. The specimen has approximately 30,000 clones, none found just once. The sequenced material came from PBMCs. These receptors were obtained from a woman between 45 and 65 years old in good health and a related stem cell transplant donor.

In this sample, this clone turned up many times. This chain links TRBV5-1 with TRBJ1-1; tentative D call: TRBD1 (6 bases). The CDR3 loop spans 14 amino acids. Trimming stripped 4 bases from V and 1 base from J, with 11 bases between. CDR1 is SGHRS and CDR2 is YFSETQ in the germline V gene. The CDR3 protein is CASSTLQGNTEAFF. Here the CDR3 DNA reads TGCGCCAGCAGCACACTACAGGGGAACACTGAAGCTTTCTTT.

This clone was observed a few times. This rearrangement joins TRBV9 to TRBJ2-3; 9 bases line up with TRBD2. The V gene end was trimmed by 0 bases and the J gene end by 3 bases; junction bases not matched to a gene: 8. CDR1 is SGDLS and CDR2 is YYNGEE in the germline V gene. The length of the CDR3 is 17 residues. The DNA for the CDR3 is TGTGCCAGCAGCGTAGCCTATAGCGGGAGCGGGACAGATACGCAGTATTTT. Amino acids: CASSVAYSGSGTDTQYF.

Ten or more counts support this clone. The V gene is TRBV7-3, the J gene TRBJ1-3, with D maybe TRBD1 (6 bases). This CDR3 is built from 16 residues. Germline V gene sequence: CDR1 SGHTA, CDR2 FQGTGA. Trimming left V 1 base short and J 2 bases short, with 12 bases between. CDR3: CASSLIGGVAGNTIYF. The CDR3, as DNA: TGTGCCAGCAGCTTAATAGGGGGGGTAGCTGGAAACACCATATATTTT.

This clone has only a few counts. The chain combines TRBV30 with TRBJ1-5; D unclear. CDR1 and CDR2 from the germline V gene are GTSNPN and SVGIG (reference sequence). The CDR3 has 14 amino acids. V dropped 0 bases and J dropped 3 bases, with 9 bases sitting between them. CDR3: CAWSVAHYNQPQHF. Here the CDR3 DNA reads TGTGCCTGGAGTGTGGCTCACTACAATCAGCCCCAGCATTTT.

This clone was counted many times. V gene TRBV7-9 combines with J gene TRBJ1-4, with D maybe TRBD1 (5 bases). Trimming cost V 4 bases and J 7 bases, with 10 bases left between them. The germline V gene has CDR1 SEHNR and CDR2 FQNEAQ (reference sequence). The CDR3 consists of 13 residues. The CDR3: CASSSTEAEKLFF. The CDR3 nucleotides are TGTGCCAGCAGCTCGACAGAGGCTGAAAAACTGTTTTTT.

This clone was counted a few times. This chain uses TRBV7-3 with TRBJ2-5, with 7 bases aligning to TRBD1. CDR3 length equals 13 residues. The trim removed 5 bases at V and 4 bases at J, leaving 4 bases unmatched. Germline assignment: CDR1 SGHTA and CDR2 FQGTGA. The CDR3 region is CASSRQGGETQYF. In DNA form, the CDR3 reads TGTGCCAGCAGCCGACAGGGCGGAGAGACCCAGTACTTC.

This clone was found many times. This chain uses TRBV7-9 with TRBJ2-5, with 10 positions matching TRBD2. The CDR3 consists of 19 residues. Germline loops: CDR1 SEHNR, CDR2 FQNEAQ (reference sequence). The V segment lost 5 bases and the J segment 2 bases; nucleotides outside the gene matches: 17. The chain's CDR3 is CASSLLGASGRLLQETQYF. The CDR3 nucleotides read TGTGCCAGCAGCCTGCTCGGGGCTAGCGGGAGATTGCTACAAGAGACCCAGTACTTC.

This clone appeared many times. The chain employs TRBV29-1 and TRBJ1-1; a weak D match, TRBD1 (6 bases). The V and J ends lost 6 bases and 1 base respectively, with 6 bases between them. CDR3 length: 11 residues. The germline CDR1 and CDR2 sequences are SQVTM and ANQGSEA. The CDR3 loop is CSVDRNTEAFF. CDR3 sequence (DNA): TGCAGCGTGGACAGGAACACTGAAGCTTTCTTT.

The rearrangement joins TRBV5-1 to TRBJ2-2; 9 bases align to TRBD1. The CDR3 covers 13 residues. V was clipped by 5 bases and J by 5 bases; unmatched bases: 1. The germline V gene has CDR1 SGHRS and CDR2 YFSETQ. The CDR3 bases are TGCGCCAGCAGAGGACAGGGGACCGGGGAGCTGTTTTTT. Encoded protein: CASRGQGTGELFF.

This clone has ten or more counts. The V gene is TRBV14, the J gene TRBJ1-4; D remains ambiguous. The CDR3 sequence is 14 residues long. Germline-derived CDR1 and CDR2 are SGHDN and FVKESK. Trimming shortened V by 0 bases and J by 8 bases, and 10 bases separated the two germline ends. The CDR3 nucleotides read TGTGCCAGCAGCCAAGATGACTCCCGGGAAAAACTGTTTTTT. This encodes CASSQDDSREKLFF.

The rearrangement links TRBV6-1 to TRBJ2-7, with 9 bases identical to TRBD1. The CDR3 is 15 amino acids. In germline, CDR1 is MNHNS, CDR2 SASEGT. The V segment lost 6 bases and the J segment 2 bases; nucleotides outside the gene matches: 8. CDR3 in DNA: TGTGCCAGCAGGCGGGACAGGGAAGGGCCCTACGAGCAGTACTTC. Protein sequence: CASRRDREGPYEQYF.

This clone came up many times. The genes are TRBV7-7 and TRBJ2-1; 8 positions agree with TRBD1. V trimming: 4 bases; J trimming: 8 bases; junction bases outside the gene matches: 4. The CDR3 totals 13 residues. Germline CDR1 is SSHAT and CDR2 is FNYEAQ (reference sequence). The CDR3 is CASSSTGVYEQFF. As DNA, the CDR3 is TGTGCCAGCAGCTCGACAGGGGTGTATGAGCAGTTCTTC.

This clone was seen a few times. The CDR3 loop reads CASSRLAGDGSDTQYF. CDR3 DNA: TGTGCCAGTAGTAGGCTAGCGGGAGATGGCTCAGATACGCAGTATTTT. The genes are TRBV19 and TRBJ2-3, with 10 bases lining up with TRBD2. V lost 4 bases, J lost 4 bases, and 8 bases stayed unmatched. This CDR3 spans 16 amino acids. Germline V gene data show CDR1 as LNHDA and CDR2 as SQIVND (reference sequence).

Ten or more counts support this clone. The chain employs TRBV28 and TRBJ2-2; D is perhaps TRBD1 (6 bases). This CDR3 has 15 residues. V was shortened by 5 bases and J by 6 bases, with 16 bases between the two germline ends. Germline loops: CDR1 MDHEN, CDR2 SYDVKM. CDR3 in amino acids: CASSRGWDISGELFF. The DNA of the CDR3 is TGTGCCAGCAGTCGAGGATGGGACATCTCCGGGGAGCTGTTTTTT.

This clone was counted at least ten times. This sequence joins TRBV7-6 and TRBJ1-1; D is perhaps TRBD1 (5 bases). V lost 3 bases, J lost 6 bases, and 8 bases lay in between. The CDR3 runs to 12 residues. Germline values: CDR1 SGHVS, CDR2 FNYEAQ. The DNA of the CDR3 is TGTGCCAGCAGCTTGGGGGGGGCTGAAGCTTTCTTT. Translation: CASSLGGAEAFF.

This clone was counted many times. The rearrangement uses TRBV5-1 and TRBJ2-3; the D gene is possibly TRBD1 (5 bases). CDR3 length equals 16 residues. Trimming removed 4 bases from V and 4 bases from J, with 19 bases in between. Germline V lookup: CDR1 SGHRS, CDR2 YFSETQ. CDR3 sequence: CASSPPRAGRPDTQYF. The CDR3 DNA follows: TGCGCCAGCAGCCCCCCTAGGGCAGGGCGTCCAGATACGCAGTATTTT.

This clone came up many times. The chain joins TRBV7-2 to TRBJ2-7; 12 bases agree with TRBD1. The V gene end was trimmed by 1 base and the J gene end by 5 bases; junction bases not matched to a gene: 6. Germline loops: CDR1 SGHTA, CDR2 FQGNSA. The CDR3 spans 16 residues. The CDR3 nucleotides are TGTGCCAGCAGCTTAGTAGGGACAGGGGGCATTCACGAGCAGTACTTC. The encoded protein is CASSLVGTGGIHEQYF.

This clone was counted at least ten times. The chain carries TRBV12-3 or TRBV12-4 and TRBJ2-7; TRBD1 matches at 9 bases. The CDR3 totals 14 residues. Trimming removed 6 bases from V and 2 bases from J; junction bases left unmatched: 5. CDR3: CASRWGTGTYEQYF. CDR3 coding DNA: TGTGCCAGCAGGTGGGGGACAGGGACCTACGAGCAGTACTTC.

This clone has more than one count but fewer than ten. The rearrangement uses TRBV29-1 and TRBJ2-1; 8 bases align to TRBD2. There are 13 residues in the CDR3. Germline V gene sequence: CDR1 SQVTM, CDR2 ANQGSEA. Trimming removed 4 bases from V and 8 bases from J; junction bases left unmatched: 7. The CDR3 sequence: CSVGGTSFDEQFF. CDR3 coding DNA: TGCAGCGTTGGGGGGACTAGTTTCGATGAGCAGTTCTTC.

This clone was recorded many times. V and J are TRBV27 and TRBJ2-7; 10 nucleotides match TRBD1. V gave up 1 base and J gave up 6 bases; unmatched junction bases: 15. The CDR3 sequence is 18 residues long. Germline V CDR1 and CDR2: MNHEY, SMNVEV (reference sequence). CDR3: CASSLLNLGDRGQGEQYF. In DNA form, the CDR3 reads TGTGCCAGCAGTTTATTAAATCTTGGGGACAGGGGTCAGGGCGAGCAGTACTTC.

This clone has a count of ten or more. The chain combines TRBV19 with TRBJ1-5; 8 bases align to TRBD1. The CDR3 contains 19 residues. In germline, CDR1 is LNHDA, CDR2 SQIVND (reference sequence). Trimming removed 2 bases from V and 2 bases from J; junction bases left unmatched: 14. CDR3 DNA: TGTGCCAGTAGTATACCCGACAGGGGAAGGGGTATTGGCAATCAGCCCCAGCATTTT. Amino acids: CASSIPDRGRGIGNQPQHF. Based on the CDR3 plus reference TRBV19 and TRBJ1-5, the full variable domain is DGGITQSPKYLFRKEGQNVTLSCEQNLNHDAMYWYRQDPGQGLRLIYYSQIVNDFQKGDIAEGYSVSREKKESFPLTVTSAQKNPTAFYLCASSIPDRGRGIGNQPQHFGDGTRLSIL.

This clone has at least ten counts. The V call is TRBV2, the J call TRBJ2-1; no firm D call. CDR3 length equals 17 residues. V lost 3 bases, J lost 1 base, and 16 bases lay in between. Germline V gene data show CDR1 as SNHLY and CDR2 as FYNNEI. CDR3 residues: CASSDQGGPPSYNEQFF. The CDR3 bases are TGTGCCAGCAGTGACCAAGGTGGCCCTCCTTCCTACAATGAGCAGTTCTTC. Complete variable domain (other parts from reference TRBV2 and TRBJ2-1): EPEVTQTPSHQVTQMGQEVILRCVPISNHLYFYWYRQILGQKVEFLVSFYNNEISEKSEIFDDQFSVERPDGSNFTLKIRSTKLEDSAMYFCASSDQGGPPSYNEQFFGPGTRLTVL.

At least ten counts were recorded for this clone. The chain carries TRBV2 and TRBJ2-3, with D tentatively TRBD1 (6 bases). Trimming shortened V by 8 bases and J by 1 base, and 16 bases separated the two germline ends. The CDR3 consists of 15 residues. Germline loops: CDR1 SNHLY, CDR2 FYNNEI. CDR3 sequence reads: CASGGRAGGTDTQYF. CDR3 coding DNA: TGTGCCAGCGGGGGCAGGGCTGGTGGCACAGATACGCAGTATTTT.

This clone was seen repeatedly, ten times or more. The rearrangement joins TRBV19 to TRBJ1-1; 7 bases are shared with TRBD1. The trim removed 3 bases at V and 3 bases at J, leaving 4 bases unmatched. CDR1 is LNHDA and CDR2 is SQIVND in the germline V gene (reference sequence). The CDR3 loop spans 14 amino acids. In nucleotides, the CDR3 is TGTGCCAGTAGTATCCGGGACAGATACACTGAAGCTTTCTTT. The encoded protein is CASSIRDRYTEAFF.

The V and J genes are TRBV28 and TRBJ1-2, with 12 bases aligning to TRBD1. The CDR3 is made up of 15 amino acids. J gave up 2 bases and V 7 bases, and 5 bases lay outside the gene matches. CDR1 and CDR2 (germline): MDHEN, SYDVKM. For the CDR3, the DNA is TGTGCCAGCACCCCTGGGACAGGGGGCAACTATGGCTACACCTTC. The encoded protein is CASTPGTGGNYGYTF.

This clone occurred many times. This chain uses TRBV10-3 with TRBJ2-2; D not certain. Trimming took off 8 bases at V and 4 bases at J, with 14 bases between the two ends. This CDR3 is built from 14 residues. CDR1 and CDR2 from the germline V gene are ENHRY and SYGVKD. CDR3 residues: CAIPAPGGTGELFF. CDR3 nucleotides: TGTGCCATCCCGGCCCCGGGTGGCACCGGGGAGCTGTTTTTT.

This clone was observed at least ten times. CDR3 in amino acids: CASSQEWDRSTDTQYF. Written as DNA, the CDR3 is TGCGCCAGCAGCCAAGAATGGGACAGAAGCACAGATACGCAGTATTTT. This chain uses TRBV4-3 with TRBJ2-3; TRBD1 matches 7 bases. Trimming removed 0 bases from V and 0 bases from J; junction bases left unmatched: 3. Germline V gives CDR1 LGHNA, CDR2 YSLEER. This CDR3 comprises 16 residues.

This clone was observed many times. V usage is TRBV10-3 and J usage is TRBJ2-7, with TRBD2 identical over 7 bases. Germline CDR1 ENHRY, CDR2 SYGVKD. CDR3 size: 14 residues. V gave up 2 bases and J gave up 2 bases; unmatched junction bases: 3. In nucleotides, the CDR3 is TGTGCCATCAGTGAGGGGACTAAGCCCTACGAGCAGTACTTC. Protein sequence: CAISEGTKPYEQYF.

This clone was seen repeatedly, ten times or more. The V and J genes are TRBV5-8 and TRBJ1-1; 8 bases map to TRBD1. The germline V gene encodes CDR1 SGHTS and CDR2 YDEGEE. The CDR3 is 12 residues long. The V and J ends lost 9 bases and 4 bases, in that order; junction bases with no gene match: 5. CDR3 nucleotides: TGTGCCACCACAGGGGGTGGCACTGAAGCTTTCTTT. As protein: CATTGGGTEAFF.

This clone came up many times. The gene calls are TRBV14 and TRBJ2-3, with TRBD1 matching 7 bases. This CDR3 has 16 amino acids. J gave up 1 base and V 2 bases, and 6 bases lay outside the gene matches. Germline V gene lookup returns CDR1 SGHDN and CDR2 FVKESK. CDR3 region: CASSQRTGAGTDTQYF. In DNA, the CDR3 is TGTGCCAGCAGCCAACGCACAGGGGCGGGCACAGATACGCAGTATTTT.

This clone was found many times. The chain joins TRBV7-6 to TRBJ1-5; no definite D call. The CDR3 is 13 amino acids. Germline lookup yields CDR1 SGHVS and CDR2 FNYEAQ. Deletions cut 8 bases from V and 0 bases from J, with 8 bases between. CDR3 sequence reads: CASAPSSNQPQHF. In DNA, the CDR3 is TGTGCCAGCGCTCCCAGTAGCAATCAGCCCCAGCATTTT.